The source of this T cell receptor beta chain is a study of response to subunit inactivated influenza vaccine. Overall study results and limits: The authors suggested that every seasonal influenza vaccination recruits few new T cells.

From germline, CDR1 is SGHRS and CDR2 YFSETQ. The CDR3 has 14 residues. V was trimmed by 1 base and J by 3 bases, leaving 11 bases between them. TCRdb used MiXCR to reprocess the RT-PCR reads, holding one entry per CDR3 protein. The table has roughly 630,000 distinct CDR3 sequences, roughly 15% seen once. This clonotype was found a few times. The antigen is unknown. The input for sequencing was PBMCs from blood, taken around 14 days before vaccination. The clonotype comes from a man aged 45-65 years who received an inactivated influenza vaccine. J is TRBJ2-7 and V is TRBV5-1; no clear D. The CDR3 spells CASSLNGEVYEQYF. CDR3 nucleotides: TGCGCCAGCAGCTTGAACGGCGAGGTCTACGAGCAGTACTTC.